One sample yielded the 9 T cell receptor beta chains listed below, sequenced in a study of T cells in Graves' hyperthyroidism and ophthalmopathy. The TCR beta CDR3 regions underwent amplification using RNA transcripts as the source. First-round RT-PCR with HTBI primers amplified the TCR CDR3 region. TCRdb ran MiXCR on the multiplex PCR reads and lists one entry per CDR3 protein. This table holds over 250,000 distinct CDR3 sequences, 25% to 30% found once. The sequenced sample was blood. The source is a man aged 35-49 years with Graves' hyperthyroidism that later progressed to Graves' ophthalmopathy.

This clonotype was seen at least ten times. The chain uses TRBV12-3 or TRBV12-4 and TRBJ2-7; possibly TRBD1 or TRBD2 for D (6 bases each). This CDR3 contains 17 residues. The V end was cut by 6 bases, the J end by 5 bases, with 26 bases between. Here the CDR3 DNA reads TGTGCCAGCAGCGCCGGTTGGGGGGCGCATAGACTCCACGAGCAGTACTTC. It is translated as CASSAGWGAHRLHEQYF.

This clonotype was recorded many times. This chain links TRBV4-1 with TRBJ1-1, with 7 bases fitting TRBD1. The V and J ends lost 7 bases and 3 bases, in that order; junction bases with no gene match: 14. Germline CDR1 and CDR2: MGHRA and YSYEKL. The CDR3 is 16 residues long. The CDR3 reads CASTGLPRGGHTEAFF. The CDR3 bases are TGCGCCAGCACCGGACTCCCCAGGGGGGGGCACACTGAAGCTTTCTTT.

The table lists this clonotype with many counts. V and J are TRBV2 and TRBJ2-6; D is uncertain. The germline CDR1 and CDR2 sequences are SNHLY and FYNNEI. The CDR3 covers 13 residues. V dropped 9 bases and J dropped 1 base, with 7 bases sitting between them. The CDR3 sequence: CASRDSGANVLTF. Here the CDR3 DNA reads TGTGCCAGTAGGGATTCTGGGGCCAACGTCCTGACTTTC.

There are many counts of this clonotype. The chain is built from TRBV6-1 and TRBJ2-2; 7 nucleotides agree with TRBD1. The CDR3 consists of 16 residues. V dropped 9 bases and J dropped 4; count of bases not matched to a gene: 14. Germline assignment: CDR1 MNHNS and CDR2 SASEGT. The CDR3 DNA reads TGTGCCAGGCCAAATGGGAGACAGGGCGGCACCGGGGAGCTGTTTTTT. Amino acids: CARPNGRQGGTGELFF.

This clonotype was observed many times. DNA of the CDR3: TGCAGTACCCTAGCGGGAGACGGCACCGGGGAGCTGTTTTTT. Translation: CSTLAGDGTGELFF. This chain connects TRBV20-1 to TRBJ2-2; 10 bases agree with TRBD2. There are 14 residues in the CDR3. V lost 8 bases to trimming and J lost 4 bases; unmatched junction nucleotides: 7. Germline V gene data show CDR1 as DFQATT and CDR2 as SNEGSKA (reference sequence).

This clonotype was seen many times. The chain uses TRBV27 and TRBJ1-2; D ambiguous. V lost 6 bases to trimming and J lost 4 bases, with 12 bases between them. Looked up from germline, CDR1 is MNHEY and CDR2 is SMNVEV (reference sequence). The CDR3 is 13 residues long. The CDR3 DNA reads as TGTGCCAGCAGAAAGACAAGCACCTATGGCTACACCTTC. Translating gives CASRKTSTYGYTF.

This clonotype has ten or more counts. CDR3: CSAERDTQETQYF. CDR3 bases: TGCAGTGCTGAACGGGATACTCAAGAGACCCAGTACTTC. The chain links TRBV20-1 to TRBJ2-5; maybe TRBD2 (5 bases). This CDR3 has 13 amino acids. Trimming pared 5 bases from V and 2 bases from J, leaving 12 bases between. Per germline, CDR1 DFQATT and CDR2 SNEGSKA (reference sequence).

This clonotype was detected ten times or more. V and J are TRBV7-9 and TRBJ2-7; D is perhaps TRBD2 (7 bases). This CDR3 region has 14 residues. Germline CDR1 reads SEHNR; CDR2 reads FQNEAQ (reference sequence). Trimming left V 4 bases short and J 6 bases short, with 16 bases between. CDR3 residues: CASSSPRGRREQYF. The CDR3 nucleotides are TGTGCCAGCAGCTCCCCGCGGGGGCGGCGCGAGCAGTACTTC. The variable domain in full, with the rest retrieved from reference TRBV7-9 and TRBJ2-7, is DTGVSQNPRHKITKRGQNVTFRCDPISEHNRLYWYRQTLGQGPEFLTYFQNEAQLEKSRLLSDRFSAERPKGSFSTLEIQRTEQGDSAMYLCASSSPRGRREQYFGPGTRLTVT.

This chain uses TRBV11-2 with TRBJ1-1; D gene unclear. CDR3 length equals 11 residues. Looked up from germline, CDR1 is SGHAT and CDR2 is FQNNGV. Trimming took off 1 base at V and 7 bases at J, with 4 bases between the two ends. CDR3 sequence reads: CASSLVNEAFF. The CDR3 region has the DNA TGTGCCAGCAGCTTAGTGAATGAAGCTTTCTTT.